The source of this T cell receptor (beta chain) is a study of tumor-infiltrating lymphocytes in primary liver carcinoma. Background on the study: Primary liver carcinomas in the patients were surgically resected. Yields of productive TCRbeta reads ranged from roughly 3.5 to 7.5 million per sample and were similar across tissue types.

The CDR3 extends over 14 amino acids. Germline V gene data show CDR1 as SGHNT and CDR2 as YYREEE (reference sequence). V lost 3 bases and J 6 bases, leaving 13 bases between the germline ends. Concerning this clonotype itself: Its specificity is not known. Without the conserved terminal phenylalanine or tryptophan, this CDR3 likely stems from a read error.

Unsorted whole blood served as the source of blood RNA, and germline DNA was extracted as well. General study points: Relative to blood, tumors carried a significantly larger fraction of the repertoire in their top 250 clones (p = 0.039).

The input was 500 ng total RNA; TCR beta cDNA was made from it with a constant-region primer. Investigators got TCR beta libraries out of three nested multiplex PCR rounds, done with slightly modified ARM-PCR. The two initial PCR rounds, roughly 9 cycles each, used TRBV1-TRBV30 forward and C-beta reverse primers. TCRdb itself ran the multiplex PCR reads through MiXCR, one entry per CDR3 protein. This sample carries approximately 330,000 distinct CDR3 sequences, about 61% of them seen once, and the ten largest clones take roughly 6%. V is TRBV5-4 and J is TRBJ2-1, with D possibly TRBD2 on 5 matching bases. Sequenced: peripheral blood. The TCR originated in a man aged 40-49 years with primary liver carcinoma and hepatitis B virus infection. DNA for the CDR3: TGTGCCAGCAGCTCCCAGACGGGGAGCAATGAGCAGTTCCTC. Protein product: CASSSQTGSNEQFL.